The T cell receptor beta chain under discussion was sequenced for a study of blood T cell repertoires in COVID-19. Only in-frame clones appear in the TCRdb table, and some are missing; sequencing was by immunoSEQ multiplex PCR. The profile shows approximately 32,000 clones, 80% to 95% of them singletons. This clone has only a few counts. This CDR3 spans 13 amino acids. Germline V CDR1 and CDR2: LNHDA, SQIVND (reference sequence). Trimming removed 6 bases from V and 4 bases from J; junction bases left unmatched: 3. The sample taken for sequencing was peripheral blood. V usage is TRBV19 and J usage is TRBJ1-5, with TRBD1 matching 7 bases. The clonotype comes from a man aged 60-69 years with acute or convalescent COVID-19. CDR3 sequence: CASRLTGNQPQHF. The DNA of the CDR3 is TGTGCCAGTAGGCTGACAGGGAATCAGCCCCAGCATTTT.